Following are 6 T cell receptor beta chains from one sample sequenced in a study of blood T cell repertoires in COVID-19. The repertoire was sequenced with immunoSEQ multiplex PCR; TCRdb's copy has only in-frame clones and lacks some. Of a few hundred thousand clones in the sample, around 87% were seen once. The sample consisted of PBMCs or T cells enriched from blood (not recorded which). These receptors were taken from a woman in her 50s who had recovered from COVID-19.

The chain carries TRBV9 and TRBJ2-3; D is ambiguous. The germline gives CDR1 SGDLS, CDR2 YYNGEE. V was shortened by 3 bases and J by 4 bases, with 6 bases between the two germline ends. The CDR3 totals 12 residues. CDR3 nucleotide sequence: TGTGCCAGCAGCGACTGGTCAGATACGCAGTATTTT. Its protein product is CASSDWSDTQYF.

J is TRBJ1-2 and V is TRBV30; 7 nucleotides line up with TRBD1. Germline V gives CDR1 GTSNPN, CDR2 SVGIG (reference sequence). The CDR3 is 11 residues long. V trimming: 5 bases; J trimming: 11 bases; junction bases outside the gene matches: 8. As DNA, the CDR3 is TGTGCCTGGGGAGGGGGCGGAAGGTACACCTTC. Its protein is CAWGGGGRYTF.

The chain carries TRBV5-8 and TRBJ2-7; TRBD2 agrees at 8 bases. Germline CDR1 reads SGHTS; CDR2 reads YDEGEE. Unmatched junction bases numbered 7, after V lost 4 bases and J lost 1 base. The CDR3 is 15 amino acids. DNA of the CDR3: TGTGCCAGCAGCCCCCGGGAGGGGCGGTCCTACGAGCAGTACTTC. Translation gives CASSPREGRSYEQYF.

A single count supports this clone. Other DNA sequences in the same sample also yield this CDR3. The V gene is TRBV2, the J gene TRBJ2-5; 10 bases are a match to TRBD1. The CDR3 sequence is 12 residues long. Trimming at V came to 8 bases and at J to 4 bases, leaving 1 base not matched to a gene. Germline CDR1 and CDR2: SNHLY and FYNNEI. In DNA, the CDR3 is TGTGCCAGCCGGGACAGGGGAGAGACCCAGTACTTC. Translation: CASRDRGETQYF. The full variable domain, in which reference TRBV2 and TRBJ2-5 provide the parts outside the CDR3, is EPEVTQTPSHQVTQMGQEVILRCVPISNHLYFYWYRQILGQKVEFLVSFYNNEISEKSEIFDDQFSVERPDGSNFTLKIRSTKLEDSAMYFCASRDRGETQYFGPGTRLLVL.

CDR3 coding DNA: TGTGCCAGCAGCCAAGACAGTAACACTGAAGCTTTCTTT. Its protein is CASSQDSNTEAFF. The rearrangement uses TRBV3-1 (or the pseudogene TRBV3-2) and TRBJ1-1; D remains ambiguous. Trimming pared 0 bases from V and 2 bases from J, leaving 4 bases between. Per germline, CDR1 LGHDT and CDR2 YNNKEL (reference sequence). This CDR3 is 13 amino acids long.

The rearrangement joins TRBV2 to TRBJ2-1; a weak D match, TRBD2 (6 bases). Germline V gives CDR1 SNHLY, CDR2 FYNNEI. The CDR3 covers 16 residues. V shed 6 bases and J shed 5 bases, with 20 bases lying between them. The CDR3: CASRKVAAKSNNEQFF. The CDR3 DNA is TGTGCCAGCAGGAAAGTAGCGGCCAAGTCGAACAATGAGCAGTTCTTC.